This record covers a single T cell receptor beta chain. The sample comes from a study of blood T cell repertoires in COVID-19. The overall study: Acute and convalescent COVID-19 specimens originated in the United States, Italy and Spain. Sources were T cells, B-cell-depleted T cells, or PBMCs; the material itself was cDNA or gDNA.

Trimming removed 1 base at V and 4 bases at J, with 10 bases between. CDR3 length equals 14 residues. Germline CDR1 reads MGHDK; CDR2 reads SYGVNS. As processed by the authors: Reference gene primer amplification gave nucleated cell count estimates. Only in-frame clones appear in the TCRdb table, and some are missing; sequencing was by immunoSEQ multiplex PCR. V and J calls and clone size are copied from that table; D and trimming were computed from the DNA. The sample lists roughly 110,000 clones; approximately 84% were seen once. The sequenced sample was peripheral blood. The gene calls are TRBV25-1 and TRBJ1-2; TRBD1 is a possible D gene (5 bases). The clonotype was recovered from a human donor in a cohort sampled during active COVID-19. CDR3 coding DNA: TGTGCCAGCAGTGAATCGGGGGGACCCTATGGCTACACCTTC. Translation gives CASSESGGPYGYTF.